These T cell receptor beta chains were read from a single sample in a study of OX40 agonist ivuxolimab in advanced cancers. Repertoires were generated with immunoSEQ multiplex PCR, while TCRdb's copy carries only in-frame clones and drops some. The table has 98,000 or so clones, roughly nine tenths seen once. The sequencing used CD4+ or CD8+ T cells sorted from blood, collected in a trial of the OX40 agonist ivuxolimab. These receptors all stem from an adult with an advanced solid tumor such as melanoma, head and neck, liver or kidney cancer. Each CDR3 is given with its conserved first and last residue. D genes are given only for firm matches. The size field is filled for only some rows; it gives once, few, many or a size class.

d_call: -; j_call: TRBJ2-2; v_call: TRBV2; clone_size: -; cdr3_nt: TGTGCCAGCAGTACGGTCGGGGAGCTGTTTTTT; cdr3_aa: CASSTVGELFF
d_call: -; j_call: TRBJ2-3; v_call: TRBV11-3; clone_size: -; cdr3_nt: TGTGCCAGCAGCTTAAATGAGGCAGATACGCAGTATTTT; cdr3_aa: CASSLNEADTQYF
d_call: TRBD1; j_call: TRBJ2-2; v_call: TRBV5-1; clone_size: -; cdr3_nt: TGCGCCAGCAGCTTGGAGGGCAGGGGGCTATCGGACACCGGGGAGCTGTTTTTT; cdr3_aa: CASSLEGRGLSDTGELFF
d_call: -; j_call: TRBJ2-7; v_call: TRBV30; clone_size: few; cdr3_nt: TGTGCCTGGAGTGAGGGCCCCGGGGCGTACTTC; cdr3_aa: CAWSEGPGAYF
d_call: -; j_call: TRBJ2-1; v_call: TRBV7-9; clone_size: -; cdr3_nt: TGTGCCAGCATTGAAACAGGGCTAGCTGAGCAGTTCTTC; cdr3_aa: CASIETGLAEQFF
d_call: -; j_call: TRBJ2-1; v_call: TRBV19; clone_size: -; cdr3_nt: TGTGCCAGTAGTAGACGGGAGCTAAATGAGCAGTTCTTC; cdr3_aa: CASSRRELNEQFF
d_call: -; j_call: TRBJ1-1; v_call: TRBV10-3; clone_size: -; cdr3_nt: TGTGCCATCAGTGACATGACAGGCCTTGAAGCTTTCTTT; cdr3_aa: CAISDMTGLEAFF
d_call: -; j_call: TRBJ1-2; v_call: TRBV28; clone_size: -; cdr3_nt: TGTGCCAGCAGTTTGGGGGCTTTTACAGGGATGAGTGGCTACACCTTC; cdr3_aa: CASSLGAFTGMSGYTF
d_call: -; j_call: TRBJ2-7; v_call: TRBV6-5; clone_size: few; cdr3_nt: TGTGCCAGCACCTCTCCGGGGTATGGCGAGCAGTACTTC; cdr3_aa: CASTSPGYGEQYF
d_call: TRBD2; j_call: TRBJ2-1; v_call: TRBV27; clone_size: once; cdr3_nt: TGTGCCAGCAGTTTATTTTGGCGGGAGTTCGCCTACAATGAGCAGTTCTTC; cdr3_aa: CASSLFWREFAYNEQFF
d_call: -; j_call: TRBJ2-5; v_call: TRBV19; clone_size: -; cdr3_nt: TGTGCCAGTAGTATGCAGGGCAGTCAAGAGACCCAGTACTTC; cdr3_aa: CASSMQGSQETQYF
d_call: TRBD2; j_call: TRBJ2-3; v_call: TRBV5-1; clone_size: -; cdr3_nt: TGCGCCAGCAGCTCCGGGACTAGCGGGAACACAGATACGCAGTATTTT; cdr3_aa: CASSSGTSGNTDTQYF
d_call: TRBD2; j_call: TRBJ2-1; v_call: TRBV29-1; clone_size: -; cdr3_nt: TGCAGCGTTGATGATCCACTAGCGGAGATTTACAATGAGCAGTTCTTC; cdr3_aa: CSVDDPLAEIYNEQFF
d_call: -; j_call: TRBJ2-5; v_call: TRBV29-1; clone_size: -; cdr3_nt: TGCAGCGTTGTGATGAATATGGGAGAGACCCAGTACTTC; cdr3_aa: CSVVMNMGETQYF
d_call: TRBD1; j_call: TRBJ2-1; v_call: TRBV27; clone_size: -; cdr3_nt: TGTGCCAGCAGTTTATTTGGACAGGGGAACAATGAGCAGTTCTTC; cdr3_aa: CASSLFGQGNNEQFF
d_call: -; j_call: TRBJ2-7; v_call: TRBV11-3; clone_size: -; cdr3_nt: TGTGCCAGCAGCGACCGGCGGACCTCTTCCTACGAGCAGTACTTC; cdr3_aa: CASSDRRTSSYEQYF
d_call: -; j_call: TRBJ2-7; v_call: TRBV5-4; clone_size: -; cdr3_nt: TGTGCCAGCAGCCGAGCGGCTAGCGAGCGCCTGTACGAGCAGTACTTC; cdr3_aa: CASSRAASERLYEQYF
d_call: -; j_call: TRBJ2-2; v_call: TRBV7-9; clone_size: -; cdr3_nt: TGTGCCAGCAGCATCCCGGGACTCAACACCGGGGAGCTGTTTTTT; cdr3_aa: CASSIPGLNTGELFF
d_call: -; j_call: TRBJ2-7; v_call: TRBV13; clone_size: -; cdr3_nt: TGTGCCACCAAGAGGTCGCGGTCAAGCTCCTACGAGCAGTACTTC; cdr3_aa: CATKRSRSSSYEQYF
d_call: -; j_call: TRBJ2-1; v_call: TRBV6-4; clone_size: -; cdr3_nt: TGTGCCAGCAGTGACCGGACGCCCGACCACAATGAGCAGTTCTTC; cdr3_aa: CASSDRTPDHNEQFF